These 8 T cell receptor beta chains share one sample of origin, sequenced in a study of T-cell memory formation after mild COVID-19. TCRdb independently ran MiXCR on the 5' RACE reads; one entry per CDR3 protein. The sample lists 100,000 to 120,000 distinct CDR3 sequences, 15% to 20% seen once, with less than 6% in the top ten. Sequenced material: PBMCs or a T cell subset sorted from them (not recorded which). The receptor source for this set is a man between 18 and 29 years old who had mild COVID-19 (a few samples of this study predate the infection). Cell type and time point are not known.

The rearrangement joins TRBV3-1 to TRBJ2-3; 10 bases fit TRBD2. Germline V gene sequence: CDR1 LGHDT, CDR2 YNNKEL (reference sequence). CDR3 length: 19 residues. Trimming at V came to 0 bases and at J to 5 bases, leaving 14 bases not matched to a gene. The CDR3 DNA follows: TGTGCCAGCAGCCAAGAGGCCCCTGTTGGACTAGCGGCTTTAGATACGCAGTATTTT. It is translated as CASSQEAPVGLAALDTQYF.

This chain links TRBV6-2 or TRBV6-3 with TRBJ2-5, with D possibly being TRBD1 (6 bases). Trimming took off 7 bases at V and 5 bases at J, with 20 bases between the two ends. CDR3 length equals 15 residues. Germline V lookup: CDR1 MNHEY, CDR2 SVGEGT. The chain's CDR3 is CASKTGHLAGETQYF. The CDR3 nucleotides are TGTGCCAGCAAAACGGGACACTTGGCTGGGGAGACCCAGTACTTC.

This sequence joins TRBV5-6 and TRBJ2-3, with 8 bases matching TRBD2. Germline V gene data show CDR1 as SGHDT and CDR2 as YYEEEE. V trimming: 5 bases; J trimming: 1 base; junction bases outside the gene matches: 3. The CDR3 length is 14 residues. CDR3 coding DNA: TGTGCCAGCAGGCACGGGGGGGGCACAGATACGCAGTATTTT. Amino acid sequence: CASRHGGGTDTQYF.

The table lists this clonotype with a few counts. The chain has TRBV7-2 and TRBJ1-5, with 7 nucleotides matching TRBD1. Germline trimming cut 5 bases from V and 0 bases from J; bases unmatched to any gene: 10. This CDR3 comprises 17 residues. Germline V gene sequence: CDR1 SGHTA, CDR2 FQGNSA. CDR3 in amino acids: CASSLQGTGNSNQPQHF. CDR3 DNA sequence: TGTGCCAGCAGCCTACAGGGGACCGGGAATAGCAATCAGCCCCAGCATTTT.

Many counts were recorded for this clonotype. This chain's CDR3 is CASSQDGLPTQYF. The CDR3, as DNA: TGCGCCAGCAGCCAGGACGGACTACCGACGCAGTATTTT. The chain joins TRBV4-3 to TRBJ2-3; a weak D match, TRBD2 (6 bases). Germline V gene data show CDR1 as LGHNA and CDR2 as YSLEER. CDR3 length equals 13 residues. V shed 3 bases and J shed 9 bases, with 13 bases lying between them.

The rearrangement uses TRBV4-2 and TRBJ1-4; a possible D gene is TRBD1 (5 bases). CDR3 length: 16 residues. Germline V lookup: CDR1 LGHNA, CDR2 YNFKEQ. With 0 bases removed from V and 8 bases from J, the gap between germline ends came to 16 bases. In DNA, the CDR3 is TGTGCCAGCAGCCAAGATGGGAACTGGCAGGGAGAAAAACTGTTTTTT. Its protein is CASSQDGNWQGEKLFF.

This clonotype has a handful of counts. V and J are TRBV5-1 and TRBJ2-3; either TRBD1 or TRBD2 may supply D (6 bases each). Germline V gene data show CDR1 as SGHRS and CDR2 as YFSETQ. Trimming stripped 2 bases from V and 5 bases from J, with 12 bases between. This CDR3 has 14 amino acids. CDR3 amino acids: CASSLGGYLDTQYF. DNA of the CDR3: TGCGCCAGCAGCTTAGGGGGGTACCTAGATACGCAGTATTTT.

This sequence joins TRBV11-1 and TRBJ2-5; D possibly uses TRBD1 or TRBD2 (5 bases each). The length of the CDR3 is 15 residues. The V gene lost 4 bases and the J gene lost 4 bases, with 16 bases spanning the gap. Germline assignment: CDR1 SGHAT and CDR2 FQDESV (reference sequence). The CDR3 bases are TGTGCCAGCAGCTCTTTGGTTATGAGGGGAGAGACCCAGTACTTC. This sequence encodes CASSSLVMRGETQYF.